This T cell receptor (beta chain) was documented in a study of STAT5B mutations in CD4+ large granular lymphocyte leukemia. Trimming left V 0 bases short and J 8 bases short, with 13 bases between. CDR3 length: 14 amino acids. Germline CDR1 LNHNV, CDR2 YYDKDF (reference sequence). Generated by immunoSEQ multiplex PCR, the TCRdb table keeps only in-frame clones and is missing some. This table has approximately 52,000 clones, under 80% appearing once. Concerning this clone: Its antigen is unidentified.

Study-level points and caveats: TRBV06-family usage was enriched in top patient clones (8/27) versus controls (2/35). Data were not HLA-matched across samples.

Buffy coats from healthy blood donors served as controls. This receptor was taken from a human donor in good health. Input material: CD4+ T cells from blood buffy coats. V and J are TRBV15 and TRBJ1-2; no definite D call. CDR3 bases: TGTGCCACCAGCAGAGAGGGCAGCCCCTACGGCTACACCTTC. Its protein is CATSREGSPYGYTF.